This T cell receptor beta chain derives from a study of blood T cell repertoires in COVID-19. Study as a whole: Samples came from the United States, Italy and Spain, spanning acute and convalescent COVID-19. T cells, B-cell-depleted T cells, or PBMCs provided the cDNA or gDNA that served as material.

This CDR3 comprises 15 residues. V lost 2 bases and J lost 4, with 13 bases in between. The V gene's germline CDR1 is SGHTA and CDR2 FQGNSA. Per the authors' pipeline: By means of reference gene primer amplification, nucleated cell counts were estimated. The assay was immunoSEQ multiplex PCR, and TCRdb's table has in-frame clones only and misses some. V, J and clone size reflect that table, while D and trimming were determined from the DNA. The table has tens of thousands of clones, about nine tenths seen once. This TCR derives from a human donor in a cohort sampled during active COVID-19. The sequencing input was peripheral blood. The rearrangement uses TRBV7-2 and TRBJ2-3, with TRBD2 as a possible D gene (5 bases). DNA of the CDR3: TGTGCCAGCAGCTTAAGTGACCACGGGGCAGATACGCAGTATTTT. Its translation is CASSLSDHGADTQYF. Drawing the rest from reference TRBV7-2 and TRBJ2-3, the complete variable domain is GAGVSQSPSNKVTEKGKDVELRCDPISGHTALYWYRQSLGQGLEFLIYFQGNSAPDKSGLPSDRFSAERTGGSVSTLTIQRTQQEDSAVYLCASSLSDHGADTQYFGPGTRLTVL.